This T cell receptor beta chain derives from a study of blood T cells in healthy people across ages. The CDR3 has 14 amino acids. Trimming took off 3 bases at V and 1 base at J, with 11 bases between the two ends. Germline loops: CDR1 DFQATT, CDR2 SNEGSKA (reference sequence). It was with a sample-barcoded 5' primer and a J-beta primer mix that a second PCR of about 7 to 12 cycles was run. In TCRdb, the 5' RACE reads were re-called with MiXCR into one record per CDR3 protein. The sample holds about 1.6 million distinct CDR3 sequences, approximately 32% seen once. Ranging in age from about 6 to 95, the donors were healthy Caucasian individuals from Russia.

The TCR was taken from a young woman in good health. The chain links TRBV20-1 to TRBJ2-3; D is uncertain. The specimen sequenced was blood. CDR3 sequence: CSASHSGRTDTQYF. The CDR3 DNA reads TGCAGTGCTAGTCACTCGGGCCGCACAGATACGCAGTATTTT.